Each of the 21 T cell receptor beta chains below was sequenced from the same sample in a study of cytomegalovirus exposure and HLA in healthy donors. 60 Vbeta and 13 Jbeta primers were used in PCR. Clones were sequenced by immunoSEQ multiplex PCR, and TCRdb holds only the in-frame ones, with some missing. The sample holds roughly 200,000 clones, 75% to 85% seen once. Material for sequencing was PBMCs. The receptors come from a woman aged 25 to 39 in good health and CMV-seropositive.

This clone has only a few counts. This chain connects TRBV5-4 to TRBJ2-7, with 8 positions matching TRBD1. Trimming cost V 1 base and J 5 bases; bases outside gene matches: 5. The CDR3 is made up of 14 amino acids. Germline values: CDR1 SGHNT, CDR2 YYREEE (reference sequence). The CDR3 protein is CASSLYQGAHEQYF. The CDR3 nucleotides are TGTGCCAGCAGCTTGTATCAGGGGGCCCACGAGCAGTACTTC.

This clone was recorded once. The chain joins TRBV6-5 to TRBJ2-2; D gene ambiguous. From germline, CDR1 is MNHEY and CDR2 SVGAGI. The CDR3 contains 14 residues. Trimming shortened V by 0 bases and J by 1 base, and 3 bases separated the two germline ends. The CDR3 is CASSYSRNTGELFF. The CDR3 region has the DNA TGTGCCAGCAGTTACTCTCGGAACACCGGGGAGCTGTTTTTT.

This chain links TRBV7-8 with TRBJ2-3; unclear D gene. CDR1 is SGHVS and CDR2 is FQNEAQ in the germline V gene. CDR3 size: 15 residues. The germline V and J ends were trimmed by 0 bases and 1 base, with 8 bases remaining between them. In nucleotides, the CDR3 is TGTGCCAGCAGCTTAGCGCGAAGCGGCACAGATACGCAGTATTTT. The encoded protein is CASSLARSGTDTQYF. Full variable domain (outside the CDR3, taken from reference TRBV7-8 and TRBJ2-3): GAGVSQSPRYKVAKRGQDVALRCDPISGHVSLFWYQQALGQGPEFLTYFQNEAQLDKSGLPSDRFFAERPEGSVSTLKIQRTQQEDSAVYLCASSLARSGTDTQYFGPGTRLTVL.

This chain links TRBV7-6 with TRBJ1-1; D is uncertain. Trimming shortened V by 2 bases and J by 1 base, and 11 bases separated the two germline ends. CDR1 is SGHVS, CDR2 FNYEAQ, per germline. The CDR3 covers 15 residues. The CDR3 region has the DNA TGTGCCAGCAGCTTAATGCCCATACAGAACACTGAAGCTTTCTTT. Translating gives CASSLMPIQNTEAFF.

V and J are TRBV4-1 and TRBJ1-1; no clear D. CDR1 and CDR2 from the germline V gene are MGHRA and YSYEKL. Trimming pared 1 base from V and 8 bases from J, leaving 8 bases between. This CDR3 is 12 amino acids long. Here the CDR3 DNA reads TGCGCCAGCAGCCAAGCCTATGAAGAAGCTTTCTTT. Amino acid sequence: CASSQAYEEAFF.

V is TRBV14 and J is TRBJ2-5, with D tentatively TRBD1 (5 bases). The CDR3 consists of 16 residues. The germline V and J ends were trimmed by 4 bases and 5 bases, with 20 bases remaining between them. The germline gives CDR1 SGHDN, CDR2 FVKESK. In DNA form, the CDR3 reads TGTGCCAGCAGCCGACTCAAGACAAGGGGTTGGGAGACCCAGTACTTC. It is translated as CASSRLKTRGWETQYF.

The chain has TRBV2 and TRBJ2-1; no firm D call. Trimming left V 1 base short and J 5 bases short, with 12 bases between. Looked up from germline, CDR1 is SNHLY and CDR2 is FYNNEI. This CDR3 has 15 residues. The CDR3 coding sequence is TGTGCCAGCAGTGAAGAGAGTTCCGAGAACAATGAGCAGTTCTTC. It yields the protein CASSEESSENNEQFF.

About this clone: One junction end disagrees with the germline gene, perhaps due to a read error. The J gene is TRBJ1-2, the V gene TRBV29-1; D is undetermined. The CDR3 contains 16 residues. Germline values: CDR1 SQVTM, CDR2 ANQGSEA. The CDR3 coding sequence is TGCAGCTTTGAATCATCAGGCCCCGCCGCTAACTATGGCTACACCTTC. Amino acids: CSFESSGPAANYGYTF.

The rearrangement joins TRBV27 to TRBJ1-3; D is unresolved. Trimming removed 2 bases at V and 0 bases at J, with 8 bases between. CDR1 is MNHEY and CDR2 is SMNVEV in the germline V gene (reference sequence). This CDR3 has 15 amino acids. This chain's CDR3 is CASSLRGHSGNTIYF. For the CDR3, the DNA is TGTGCCAGCAGTTTACGAGGGCACTCTGGAAACACCATATATTTT.

The genes are TRBV6-6 and TRBJ2-1, with TRBD2 matching over 7 bases. The germline gives CDR1 MNHNY, CDR2 SVGAGI (reference sequence). The ends lost 0 bases at V and 8 bases at J; junction bases unmatched: 7. This CDR3 is built from 15 residues. CDR3 sequence: CASSYSAGAMHEQFF. DNA of the CDR3: TGTGCCAGCAGTTACTCCGCGGGAGCTATGCATGAGCAGTTCTTC.

The rearrangement links TRBV19 to TRBJ2-1; D is possibly TRBD1 (5 bases). CDR1 and CDR2 (germline): LNHDA, SQIVND (reference sequence). The CDR3 totals 13 residues. Trimming shortened V by 4 bases and J by 5 bases, and 9 bases separated the two germline ends. This CDR3 is CASSRQQNNEQFF. The DNA of the CDR3 is TGTGCCAGTAGTAGACAGCAAAACAATGAGCAGTTCTTC. The full variable domain, rest sourced from reference TRBV19 and TRBJ2-1, is DGGITQSPKYLFRKEGQNVTLSCEQNLNHDAMYWYRQDPGQGLRLIYYSQIVNDFQKGDIAEGYSVSREKKESFPLTVTSAQKNPTAFYLCASSRQQNNEQFFGPGTRLTVL.

The CDR3 reads CASSPGTATEAFF. CDR3 bases: TGTGCCAGCAGCCCCGGGACAGCCACTGAAGCTTTCTTT. This chain connects TRBV5-6 to TRBJ1-1, with 7 positions matching TRBD1. The CDR3 is 13 residues long. V trimming: 4 bases; J trimming: 4 bases; junction bases outside the gene matches: 4. CDR1 SGHDT and CDR2 YYEEEE come from the germline V gene.

This clone was picked up one time. The J gene is TRBJ1-6, the V gene TRBV30, with 9 bases matching TRBD1. This CDR3 spans 17 amino acids. Per germline, CDR1 GTSNPN and CDR2 SVGIG (reference sequence). The V segment lost 4 bases and the J segment 2 bases; nucleotides outside the gene matches: 9. CDR3 DNA: TGTGCCTGGATGGGACTGGACAGGGGCGCCTATAATTCACCCCTCCACTTT. It yields the protein CAWMGLDRGAYNSPLHF.

The chain is built from TRBV11-2 and TRBJ2-7; 10 nucleotides match TRBD1. The CDR3 is made up of 17 amino acids. V gave up 2 bases and J gave up 2 bases; unmatched junction bases: 9. Germline CDR1 and CDR2: SGHAT and FQNNGV. The CDR3 reads CASSLFWRQGATYEQYF. The DNA of the CDR3 is TGTGCCAGCAGCTTATTTTGGAGACAGGGGGCGACCTACGAGCAGTACTTC.

This chain connects TRBV2 to TRBJ2-5, with D possibly being TRBD1 (5 bases). The last part of the DNA fits TRBJ2-7 better; the J call may be wrong. The CDR3 extends over 12 amino acids. Germline V lookup: CDR1 SNHLY, CDR2 FYNNEI. For the CDR3, the DNA is TGTGCCAGCAGCCGGCAGGGCTACGAGCAGTACTTC. Its translation: CASSRQGYEQYF.

The J gene is TRBJ2-3, the V gene TRBV5-1; maybe TRBD2 (5 bases). The germline V and J ends were trimmed by 5 bases and 2 bases, with 9 bases remaining between them. Per the germline V gene, CDR1 is SGHRS and CDR2 is YFSETQ. The CDR3 loop spans 13 amino acids. The CDR3 sequence: CASRGGLTDTQYF. CDR3 nucleotide sequence: TGCGCCAGCAGAGGCGGGCTCACAGATACGCAGTATTTT.

This chain links TRBV29-1 with TRBJ1-1, with TRBD1 as a possible D gene (6 bases). The CDR3 loop spans 11 amino acids. Germline CDR1 SQVTM, CDR2 ANQGSEA. Trimming cost V 3 bases and J 5 bases, with 7 bases left between them. This chain's CDR3 is CSVEGATEAFF. CDR3 DNA: TGCAGCGTTGAGGGGGCAACTGAAGCTTTCTTT.

This clone came up a few times. The rearrangement joins TRBV7-2 to TRBJ2-3, with TRBD2 as a possible D gene (5 bases). Trimming took 3 bases from V and 3 from J, leaving 7 bases between them. The length of the CDR3 is 13 residues. CDR1 SGHTA and CDR2 FQGNSA come from the germline V gene. The CDR3 is CASSFRGTDTQYF. The DNA for the CDR3 is TGTGCCAGCAGCTTCCGGGGTACAGATACGCAGTATTTT.

The genes are TRBV10-3 and TRBJ2-3; 8 positions match TRBD1. Per the germline V gene, CDR1 is ENHRY and CDR2 is SYGVKD. Trimming at V came to 4 bases and at J to 4 bases, leaving 4 bases not matched to a gene. The CDR3 runs 14 residues. The CDR3 region is CAISAGGASDTQYF. In DNA, the CDR3 is TGTGCCATCAGTGCAGGGGGCGCGTCAGATACGCAGTATTTT.

This clone was seen a single time. The gene calls are TRBV5-4 and TRBJ2-7; 11 bases line up with TRBD2. After removal of 4 bases from V and 5 bases from J, the junction contained 11 bases not matched to a gene. Germline V gene lookup returns CDR1 SGHNT and CDR2 YYREEE (reference sequence). The CDR3 contains 16 residues. The DNA of the CDR3 is TGTGCCAGCAGCCCTCCCGGGACTAGCGGTTTTGACGAGCAGTACTTC. Its translation: CASSPPGTSGFDEQYF.

DNA for the CDR3: TGTGCCAGCAGTCTTCATGAGGGACTAGCGGACAATGAGCAGTTCTTC. It translates to CASSLHEGLADNEQFF. The chain couples TRBV28 to TRBJ2-1, with TRBD2 matching 11 bases. This CDR3 has 16 amino acids. Germline V gene sequence: CDR1 MDHEN, CDR2 SYDVKM. After removal of 5 bases from V and 5 bases from J, the junction contained 8 bases not matched to a gene.